This TCR beta chain was sequenced during a study of CD8 T cells in ankylosing spondylitis. Study-wide results and caveats: Within matched ankylosing spondylitis synovial fluid, disease-linked clones were reportedly significantly enriched.

This clonotype was detected ten times or more. Its antigen is unidentified. CDR3 length equals 15 residues. Between the trimmed V and J ends, which lost 0 bases and 3 bases, there was a span of 8 bases. Germline-derived CDR1 and CDR2 are LNHNV and YYDKDF (reference sequence). Quantitative barcoded 5'-RACE was used to prepare TCR beta libraries. TCRdb called the 5' RACE reads again in MiXCR, with one record for every CDR3 protein. The table lists about 140,000 distinct CDR3 sequences, 7% to 9% of them singletons. The chain recombines TRBV15 with TRBJ1-4, with no clear D. Specimen: synovial fluid, either unsorted or a sorted T cell fraction (not recorded which). The sequence was collected from a male donor with ankylosing spondylitis. The CDR3 nucleotides are TGTGCCACCAGCAGAGACAGACCACCTAATGAAAAACTGTTTTTT. Translation: CATSRDRPPNEKLFF.